The 8 T cell receptor beta chains below come from one sample, sequenced in a study of regulatory T cells in long-lasting Graves disease. Time point: persistent/refractory GD, antithyroid drugs over 5 years with positive TRAb. Following extraction of RNA from PBMCs, that RNA was used to make the TCR library. Relying on iRepertoire HTBI primers and Arm-PCR of CDR3 regions, the team built TCR beta libraries. TCRdb used MiXCR to reprocess the multiplex PCR reads, holding one entry per CDR3 protein. In the table there are about 470,000 distinct CDR3 sequences, roughly 21% of which are singletons. Sequencing was performed on peripheral blood mononuclear cells (PBMCs), taken when the disease was refractory, from a patient treated with antithyroid drugs. The receptors shown here come from a female donor with Graves disease.

This chain connects TRBV6-1 to TRBJ1-5; D is possibly TRBD1 (6 bases). The CDR3 length is 16 residues. CDR1 is MNHNS, CDR2 SASEGT, per germline. Trimming took off 1 base at V and 0 bases at J, with 10 bases between the two ends. The CDR3 here is CASSEVRTASNQPQHF. CDR3 nucleotides: TGTGCCAGCAGTGAAGTTCGGACAGCTAGCAATCAGCCCCAGCATTTT.

This clonotype was seen only a few times. A clone one base away is much larger, so this may be a read error. The genes are TRBV28 and TRBJ1-1, with a possible D match to TRBD1 (6 bases). Looked up from germline, CDR1 is MDHEN and CDR2 is SYDVKM. The length of the CDR3 is 14 residues. Here the CDR3 DNA reads TGTGCCAGCAGTTCACCGGACAGCAACACTGAAGCTTCCTTT. This translates into CASSSPDSNTEASF.

In this sample, this clonotype turned up many times. This chain connects TRBV20-1 to TRBJ2-5, with TRBD1 identical over 7 bases. This CDR3 spans 14 amino acids. Germline V lookup: CDR1 DFQATT, CDR2 SNEGSKA (reference sequence). V lost 6 bases to trimming and J lost 3 bases; unmatched junction nucleotides: 10. CDR3 in amino acids: CSAREVTGEETQYF. The CDR3 DNA reads TGCAGTGCCCGAGAAGTAACAGGGGAAGAGACCCAGTACTTC.

In its sample, this clonotype was seen a few times. The rearrangement uses TRBV10-3 and TRBJ1-2, with D perhaps TRBD1 (5 bases). The CDR3 loop spans 15 amino acids. Germline CDR1 ENHRY, CDR2 SYGVKD. V lost 0 bases to trimming and J lost 6 bases, with 14 bases between them. CDR3 sequence: CAISESTVGGDGYTF. CDR3 coding DNA: TGTGCCATCAGTGAGTCGACGGTGGGAGGGGATGGCTACACCTTC.

The chain links TRBV5-1 to TRBJ2-1; 10 bases agree with TRBD1. CDR1 SGHRS and CDR2 YFSETQ come from the germline V gene. Losses at the gene ends were 6 bases for V and 9 bases for J; bases not matched to a gene: 12. The CDR3 has 15 amino acids. The CDR3 DNA reads as TGCGCCAGCACCCTTGGCGCCGGGACAGGGGCTGAGCAGTTCTTC. It yields the protein CASTLGAGTGAEQFF.

The sample holds many counts of this clonotype. The chain is built from TRBV6-5 and TRBJ1-2; 7 nucleotides line up with TRBD1. The CDR3 length is 14 residues. The germline CDR1 and CDR2 sequences are MNHEY and SVGAGI. V was pared by 2 bases and J by 6 bases, with 6 bases of the junction left unmatched. The CDR3 sequence: CASSYQGQLNGYTF. The DNA for the CDR3 is TGTGCCAGCAGTTACCAGGGACAGTTAAATGGCTACACCTTC.

The rearrangement links TRBV7-2 to TRBJ2-6; 7 positions agree with TRBD1. There are 20 residues in the CDR3. CDR1 and CDR2 from the germline V gene are SGHTA and FQGNSA. With V trimmed by 4 bases and J by 0 bases, 15 bases remained unmatched. The CDR3, as DNA: TGTGCCAGCAGCTCGAGGACAGGAGGCCTGGTTTTCTCTGGGGCCAACGTCCTGACTTTC. Encoded protein: CASSSRTGGLVFSGANVLTF.

In this sample, this clonotype turned up many times. The chain is built from TRBV28 and TRBJ1-2; a possible D gene is TRBD1 (6 bases). Trimming took off 4 bases at V and 5 bases at J, with 17 bases between the two ends. This CDR3 region has 15 residues. Looked up from germline, CDR1 is MDHEN and CDR2 is SYDVKM. CDR3: CASSSDGQTVYGYTF. DNA for the CDR3: TGTGCCAGCAGTTCCGACGGACAGACCGTTTATGGCTACACCTTC.